Sequencing of this TCR beta chain was carried out in a study of cytomegalovirus exposure and HLA in healthy donors. Germline CDR1 is MNHEY and CDR2 is SMNVEV (reference sequence). The ends were cut back, 7 bases at V and 6 bases at J, with 21 bases in the middle. The CDR3 spans 15 residues. The PCR made use of 60 Vbeta and 13 Jbeta primers. TCRdb keeps only in-frame clones here, not all; method: immunoSEQ multiplex PCR. The sample contains roughly 88,000 clones, approximately 76% of which appear only once. The clonotype was recovered from a man aged 25 to 40 in good health and CMV-seropositive. The chain combines TRBV27 with TRBJ1-2; D is perhaps TRBD1 (5 bases). Sequencing was performed on PBMCs. Here the CDR3 reads CASNPTPGWLDGYTF. For the CDR3, the DNA is TGTGCCAGCAATCCCACCCCAGGGTGGTTGGATGGCTACACCTTC.